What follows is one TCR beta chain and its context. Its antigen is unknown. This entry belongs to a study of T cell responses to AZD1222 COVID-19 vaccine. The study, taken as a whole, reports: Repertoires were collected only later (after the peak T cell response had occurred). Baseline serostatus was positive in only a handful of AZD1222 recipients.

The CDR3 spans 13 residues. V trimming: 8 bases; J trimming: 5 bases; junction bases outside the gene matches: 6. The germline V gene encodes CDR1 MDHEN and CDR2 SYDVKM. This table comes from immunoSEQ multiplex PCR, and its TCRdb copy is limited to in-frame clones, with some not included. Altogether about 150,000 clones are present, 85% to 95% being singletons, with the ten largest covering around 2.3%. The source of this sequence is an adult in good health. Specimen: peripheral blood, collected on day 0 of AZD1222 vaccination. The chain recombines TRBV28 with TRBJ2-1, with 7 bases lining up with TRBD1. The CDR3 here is CASRKTGNNEQFF. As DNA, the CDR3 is TGTGCCAGCCGAAAGACAGGGAACAATGAGCAGTTCTTC.